This TCR beta chain was documented in a study of Ad26.COV2.S vaccination and SARS-CoV-2 variants. Indicated treatment: some 20 received Ad26.COV2.S at low or high dose, single or two shots; about 5 received placebo; per-sample allocation not given. Collection of the samples took place on day 63 after the first injection of vaccine or placebo. Profiling relied on immunoSEQ multiplex PCR, and the TCRdb table lists in-frame clones only, not all of them. The sample includes roughly 300,000 clones, about 86% seen only once; the top ten take about 10%. Germline-derived CDR1 and CDR2 are GTSNPN and SVGIG (reference sequence). Trimming removed 0 bases at V and 7 bases at J, with 12 bases between. The CDR3 totals 13 residues.

Sequencing used peripheral blood, obtained in a trial of Ad26.COV2.S vaccine versus placebo. The clonotype originates from a person aged 18-60 years who received the Ad26.COV2.S COVID-19 vaccine or a placebo. The chain has TRBV30 and TRBJ2-5; weak D call: TRBD2 (5 bases). CDR3 nucleotide sequence: TGTGCCTGGAGTGTCGGAGGTTCTGGGACCCAGTACTTC. Its protein product is CAWSVGGSGTQYF. The full variable domain, completed using reference TRBV30 and TRBJ2-5, is SQTIHQWPATLVQPVGSPLSLECTVEGTSNPNLYWYRQAAGRGLQLLFYSVGIGQISSEVPQNLSASRPQDRQFILSSKKLLLSDSGFYLCAWSVGGSGTQYFGPGTRLLVL.